The 29 T cell receptor beta chains reported below all come from one sample, sequenced in a study of T cells in Graves' hyperthyroidism and ophthalmopathy. It was RNA transcripts that yielded the amplified TCR beta CDR3 regions. First-round RT-PCR of the TCR CDR3 relied on the HTBI primer set. TCRdb re-analysed the multiplex PCR reads in MiXCR, keeping a single row per CDR3 protein. This sample yields 200,000 or so distinct CDR3 sequences, of which 17% are seen a single time; 40% to 65% belongs to the top ten. The sequenced sample consisted of blood. The receptors stem from a woman in her 50s with Graves' hyperthyroidism.

This clonotype was seen ten or more times. The chain employs TRBV5-6 and TRBJ1-4, with 10 bases aligning to TRBD1. This CDR3 region has 15 residues. Trimming cost V 4 bases and J 8 bases; bases outside gene matches: 8. CDR1 and CDR2 from the germline V gene are SGHDT and YYEEEE. CDR3 loop: CASSRSGTGEEKLFF. CDR3 DNA sequence: TGTGCCAGCAGCCGCTCCGGGACAGGGGAGGAAAAACTGTTTTTT.

This clonotype came up many times. The chain recombines TRBV4-1 with TRBJ1-1; D gene unclear. From germline, CDR1 is MGHRA and CDR2 YSYEKL. V lost 3 bases to trimming and J lost 1 base, with 6 bases between them. The CDR3 is 13 residues long. This CDR3 is CASSQQENTEAFF. CDR3 nucleotide sequence: TGCGCCAGCAGCCAGCAGGAGAACACTGAAGCTTTCTTT.

This clonotype was counted between two and nine times. J is TRBJ1-4 and V is TRBV30, with 7 bases identical to TRBD1. V lost 3 bases to trimming and J lost 0 bases; unmatched junction nucleotides: 4. The CDR3 totals 15 residues. Germline V gene sequence: CDR1 GTSNPN, CDR2 SVGIG (reference sequence). In nucleotides, the CDR3 is TGTGCCTGGAGCCCCGGGACAGCAACTAATGAAAAACTGTTTTTT. Protein product: CAWSPGTATNEKLFF.

There are many counts of this clonotype. This chain links TRBV20-1 with TRBJ2-5, with TRBD2 identical over 8 bases. The V gene's germline CDR1 is DFQATT and CDR2 SNEGSKA (reference sequence). The trim removed 5 bases at V and 0 bases at J, leaving 2 bases unmatched. The CDR3 sequence is 13 residues long. The CDR3 sequence: CSAPSGYQETQYF. As DNA, the CDR3 is TGCAGTGCTCCTAGCGGGTACCAAGAGACCCAGTACTTC.

About this clonotype itself: Given a much more abundant clone one base away, this may be a read error. The genes are TRBV11-3 and TRBJ1-1; 8 bases match TRBD1. CDR1 SGHNT and CDR2 YENEEA come from the germline V gene. The V gene end was trimmed by 5 bases and the J gene end by 4 bases; junction bases not matched to a gene: 12. There are 16 residues in the CDR3. CDR3 sequence (DNA): TGTGCCAGCAGCCTCTCCACCCTAGGACAGGGCACTGAAGCTTTCTTT. As protein: CASSLSTLGQGTEAFF.

The genes are TRBV4-2 and TRBJ2-3, with 9 bases aligning to TRBD2. V shed 3 bases, J shed 3 bases, and the junction held 7 bases outside the gene matches. Germline CDR1 reads LGHNA; CDR2 reads YNFKEQ. There are 16 residues in the CDR3. This chain's CDR3 is CASSHGEAGGTDTQYF. The CDR3 DNA is TGTGCCAGCAGCCACGGAGAGGCGGGAGGGACAGATACGCAGTATTTT.

The chain links TRBV16 to TRBJ1-2; possibly TRBD1 for D (6 bases). The CDR3 runs to 12 residues. Germline assignment: CDR1 KGHSY and CDR2 FQNENV. V dropped 2 bases and J dropped 10 bases, with 11 bases sitting between them. The CDR3 here is CASSQVTGVYTF. CDR3 in DNA: TGTGCCAGCAGCCAAGTGACAGGTGTCTACACCTTC.

Ten or more counts support this clonotype. J is TRBJ2-7 and V is TRBV5-1; 8 bases line up with TRBD1. This CDR3 comprises 15 residues. Germline values: CDR1 SGHRS, CDR2 YFSETQ. V lost 4 bases to trimming and J lost 2 bases; unmatched junction nucleotides: 8. This CDR3 reads CASSQRGQAPYEQYF. CDR3 in DNA: TGCGCCAGCAGCCAGAGGGGACAGGCTCCCTACGAGCAGTACTTC.

A note on this clonotype: A single base separates this from a much larger clone, so it may be a read error. The rearrangement uses TRBV20-1 and TRBJ1-2; D might be TRBD1 (6 bases). The CDR3 runs to 14 residues. Germline-derived CDR1 and CDR2 are DFQATT and SNEGSKA (reference sequence). V was cut by 2 bases and J by 4 bases, with 14 bases left in between. CDR3 bases: TGCAGTGCTAGATCCCGGACAGACTCCTATGGCTACACCTTC. It translates to CSARSRTDSYGYTF.

For this clonotype: A much bigger clone sits one base away, suggesting this may be a read error. The rearrangement joins TRBV20-1 to TRBJ2-7; D perhaps matches TRBD2 (6 bases). V was trimmed by 1 base and J by 7 bases, leaving 14 bases between them. Germline V gene data show CDR1 as DFQATT and CDR2 as SNEGSKA (reference sequence). The CDR3 is made up of 13 amino acids. This CDR3 is CSARGEVYREQYF. Here the CDR3 DNA reads TGCAGTGCTAGAGGGGAGGTATATCGTGAGCAGTACTTC.

This clonotype has at least ten counts. The chain is built from TRBV6-4 and TRBJ1-5; D is ambiguous. The V and J ends lost 4 bases and 6 bases respectively, with 10 bases between them. Germline CDR1 MRHNA, CDR2 SNTAGT. There are 13 residues in the CDR3. CDR3 sequence: CASSVVESQPQHF. The DNA for the CDR3 is TGTGCCAGCAGTGTCGTTGAGTCTCAGCCCCAGCATTTT.

V is TRBV11-2 and J is TRBJ2-1; D not resolved. V lost 0 bases and J 8 bases, leaving 11 bases between the germline ends. The CDR3 loop spans 14 amino acids. Germline V gene sequence: CDR1 SGHAT, CDR2 FQNNGV. The CDR3 nucleotides are TGTGCCAGCAGCTTAGACGTGGTTGGTTATGAGCAGTTCTTC. Residues: CASSLDVVGYEQFF.

This clonotype was recorded many times. The DNA for the CDR3 is TGTGCCACCAGTGATTGGGACAGGGGTGCTGAGCAGTTCTTC. Encoded protein: CATSDWDRGAEQFF. The rearrangement joins TRBV24-1 to TRBJ2-1, with 10 bases matching TRBD1. The CDR3 is 14 amino acids. J was trimmed by 9 bases and V by 2 bases; bases with no gene match: 3. Germline V CDR1 and CDR2: KGHDR, SFDVKD.

Ten or more counts support this clonotype. The chain has TRBV3-1 and TRBJ1-5; 7 nucleotides agree with TRBD1. CDR1 and CDR2 from the germline V gene are LGHDT and YNNKEL (reference sequence). This CDR3 spans 15 amino acids. The trim removed 0 bases at V and 6 bases at J, leaving 5 bases unmatched. CDR3 in DNA: TGTGCCAGCAGCCAAGATTCAGGGGGGAGTCAGCCCCAGCATTTT. Translating gives CASSQDSGGSQPQHF.

Here the CDR3 reads CASSGMGGPYGYTF. The DNA for the CDR3 is TGTGCCAGCAGTGGAATGGGGGGACCCTATGGCTACACCTTC. The J gene is TRBJ1-2, the V gene TRBV6-2 or TRBV6-3, with D possibly TRBD1 on 5 matching bases. Germline V gives CDR1 MNHEY, CDR2 SVGEGT. Trimming stripped 5 bases from V and 4 bases from J, with 14 bases between. CDR3 length: 14 amino acids.

The chain joins TRBV10-3 to TRBJ2-2; D is perhaps TRBD1 (6 bases). Germline V CDR1 and CDR2: ENHRY, SYGVKD. Between the trimmed V and J ends, which lost 11 bases and 1 base, there was a span of 14 bases. This CDR3 is built from 14 residues. Here the CDR3 reads CASQPDRNTGELFF. CDR3 in DNA: TGTGCCTCTCAACCGGACAGGAACACCGGGGAGCTGTTTTTT.

The chain employs TRBV29-1 and TRBJ2-5; perhaps TRBD2 as D (7 bases). This CDR3 contains 14 residues. From germline, CDR1 is SQVTM and CDR2 ANQGSEA. Trimming cost V 6 bases and J 5 bases, with 19 bases left between them. Here the CDR3 DNA reads TGCAGCGTCCTCCCGGGGGGCCGGGGGGAGACCCAGTACTTC. Amino acid sequence: CSVLPGGRGETQYF.

The chain couples TRBV9 to TRBJ2-3, with D perhaps being TRBD1 or TRBD2 (6 bases each). Germline-derived CDR1 and CDR2 are SGDLS and YYNGEE. The CDR3 totals 15 residues. V was pared by 4 bases and J by 2 bases, with 14 bases between. The CDR3 nucleotides are TGTGCCAGCAGCCCAGAGGGGGGTCACACAGATACGCAGTATTTT. Its protein product is CASSPEGGHTDTQYF.

This clonotype came up a few times. This sequence joins TRBV30 and TRBJ2-2; 8 nucleotides align to TRBD2. After removal of 2 bases from V and 8 bases from J, the junction contained 7 bases not matched to a gene. Germline assignment: CDR1 GTSNPN and CDR2 SVGIG (reference sequence). The CDR3 has 14 residues. In DNA, the CDR3 is TGTGCCTGGAGTAGTCTTAGCGGGAAGGGGGAGCTGTTTTTT. Its protein product is CAWSSLSGKGELFF.

This clonotype has ten or more counts. The rearrangement uses TRBV3-1 and TRBJ2-7; D may be TRBD1 or TRBD2 (5 bases each). The CDR3 consists of 13 residues. CDR1 is LGHDT and CDR2 is YNNKEL in the germline V gene (reference sequence). Trimming removed 4 bases at V and 6 bases at J, with 13 bases between. CDR3 in DNA: TGTGCCAGCAGCCCCCATTCGGGGACCGAGCAGTACTTC. This gives the protein CASSPHSGTEQYF.

The chain carries TRBV19 and TRBJ1-5, with a weak D call TRBD1 (5 bases). Trimming removed 7 bases from V and 6 bases from J, with 10 bases in between. There are 12 residues in the CDR3. Germline V gene lookup returns CDR1 LNHDA and CDR2 SQIVND (reference sequence). CDR3 in DNA: TGTGCCAGTAACTCAGGGTCTCAGCCCCAGCATTTT. Translating gives CASNSGSQPQHF.

Here the CDR3 reads CSVGLTGNTDTQYF. CDR3 nucleotides: TGCAGCGTCGGTCTGACAGGGAACACAGATACGCAGTATTTT. The chain employs TRBV29-1 and TRBJ2-3; 7 positions match TRBD1. The CDR3 runs 14 residues. Germline values: CDR1 SQVTM, CDR2 ANQGSEA. Unmatched junction bases numbered 8, after V lost 6 bases and J lost 2 bases.

The chain recombines TRBV7-3 with TRBJ2-2, with 10 bases fitting TRBD1. The CDR3 has 18 amino acids. Unmatched junction bases numbered 7, after V lost 1 base and J lost 2 bases. CDR1 SGHTA and CDR2 FQGTGA come from the germline V gene. The CDR3 DNA is TGTGCCAGCAGCTTAAAGGGATGGGACAGGGGAAACACCGGGGAGCTGTTTTTT. It codes for CASSLKGWDRGNTGELFF.

The V and J genes are TRBV18 and TRBJ2-6; 9 bases are a match to TRBD1. The length of the CDR3 is 18 residues. The J segment lost 0 bases and the V segment lost 6 bases, leaving 9 bases of the junction unmatched. Looked up from germline, CDR1 is KGHSH and CDR2 is LQKENI. CDR3: CASSPYRGLTSGANVLTF. Here the CDR3 DNA reads TGTGCCAGCTCCCCCTACAGGGGGCTGACCTCTGGGGCCAACGTCCTGACTTTC.

The rearrangement joins TRBV10-2 to TRBJ2-5, with D tentatively TRBD2 (6 bases). The V and J ends lost 4 bases and 1 base respectively, with 10 bases between them. The CDR3 has 14 amino acids. Germline V lookup: CDR1 WSHSY, CDR2 SAAADI. The CDR3 is CASSALTSQETQYF. The CDR3 nucleotides read TGCGCCAGCAGTGCTTTGACTAGCCAAGAGACCCAGTACTTC.

The table lists this clonotype with many counts. The genes are TRBV15 and TRBJ2-3, with 11 positions matching TRBD2. V dropped 1 base and J dropped 6; count of bases not matched to a gene: 21. Germline lookup yields CDR1 LNHNV and CDR2 YYDKDF (reference sequence). This CDR3 spans 21 amino acids. CDR3 nucleotides: TGTGCCACCAGCAGAGCTCACGGGACTAGCGGAGGTTTTGGCGGTGTTGATACGCAGTATTTT. This gives the protein CATSRAHGTSGGFGGVDTQYF. The full variable domain, in which reference TRBV15 and TRBJ2-3 provide the parts outside the CDR3, is DAMVIQNPRYQVTQFGKPVTLSCSQTLNHNVMYWYQQKSSQAPKLLFHYYDKDFNNEADTPDNFQSRRPNTSFCFLDIRSPGLGDTAMYLCATSRAHGTSGGFGGVDTQYFGPGTRLTVL.

The chain joins TRBV5-6 to TRBJ1-1; D unclear. Germline-derived CDR1 and CDR2 are SGHDT and YYEEEE. Trimming cost V 0 bases and J 5 bases, with 8 bases left between them. The CDR3 totals 13 residues. In DNA, the CDR3 is TGTGCCAGCAGCTTGGCCGGGCGGACTGAAGCTTTCTTT. This translates into CASSLAGRTEAFF.

This sequence joins TRBV24-1 and TRBJ2-7, with D perhaps matching TRBD1 (5 bases). The CDR3 contains 12 residues. The V end lost 9 bases, the J end lost 2 bases, and 10 bases lay between the germline ends. Germline V lookup: CDR1 KGHDR, CDR2 SFDVKD. CDR3 residues: CATRRAPYEQYF. In nucleotides, the CDR3 is TGTGCCACCCGCAGGGCCCCCTACGAGCAGTACTTC.

At least ten counts were recorded for this clonotype. V is TRBV7-9 and J is TRBJ2-3; tentative D call: TRBD2 (5 bases). There are 12 residues in the CDR3. CDR1 is SEHNR and CDR2 is FQNEAQ in the germline V gene (reference sequence). V was pared by 1 base and J by 9 bases, with 8 bases between. The CDR3 DNA is TGTGCCAGCAGCTTAGAGCGGAACACGCAGTATTTT. Translated: CASSLERNTQYF.